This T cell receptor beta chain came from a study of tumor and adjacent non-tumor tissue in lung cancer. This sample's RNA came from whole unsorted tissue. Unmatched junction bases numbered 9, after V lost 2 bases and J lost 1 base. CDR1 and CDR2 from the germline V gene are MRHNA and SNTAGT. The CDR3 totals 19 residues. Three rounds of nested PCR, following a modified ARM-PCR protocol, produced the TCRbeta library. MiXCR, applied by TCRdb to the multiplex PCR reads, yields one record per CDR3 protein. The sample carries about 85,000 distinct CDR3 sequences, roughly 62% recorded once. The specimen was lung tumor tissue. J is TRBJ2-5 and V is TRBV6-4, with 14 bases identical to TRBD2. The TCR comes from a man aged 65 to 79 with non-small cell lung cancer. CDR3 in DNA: TGTGCCAGCAGTGACCAAGGACTAGCGGGGGGTCCCACCCAAGAGACCCAGTACTTC. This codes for CASSDQGLAGGPTQETQYF.